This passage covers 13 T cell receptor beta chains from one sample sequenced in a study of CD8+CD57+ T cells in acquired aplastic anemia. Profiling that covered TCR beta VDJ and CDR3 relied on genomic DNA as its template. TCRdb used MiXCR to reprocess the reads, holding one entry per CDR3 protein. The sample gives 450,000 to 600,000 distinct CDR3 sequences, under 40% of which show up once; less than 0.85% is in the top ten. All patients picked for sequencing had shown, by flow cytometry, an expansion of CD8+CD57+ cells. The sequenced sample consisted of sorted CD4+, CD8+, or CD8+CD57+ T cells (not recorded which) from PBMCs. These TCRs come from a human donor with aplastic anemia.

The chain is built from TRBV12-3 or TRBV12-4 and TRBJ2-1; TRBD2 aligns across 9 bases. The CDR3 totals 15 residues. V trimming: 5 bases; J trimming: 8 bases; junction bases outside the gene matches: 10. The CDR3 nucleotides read TGTGCCAGCAGTGCCGTCGGCGGGGGGGCCCATGAGCAGTTCTTC. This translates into CASSAVGGGAHEQFF.

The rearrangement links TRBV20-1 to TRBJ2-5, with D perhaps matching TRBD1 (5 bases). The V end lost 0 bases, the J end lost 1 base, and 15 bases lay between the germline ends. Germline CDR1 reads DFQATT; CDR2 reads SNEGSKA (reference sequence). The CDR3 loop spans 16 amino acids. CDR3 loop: CSARDLGRTTQETQYF. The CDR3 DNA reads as TGCAGTGCTAGAGATTTGGGCAGGACAACCCAAGAGACCCAGTACTTC.

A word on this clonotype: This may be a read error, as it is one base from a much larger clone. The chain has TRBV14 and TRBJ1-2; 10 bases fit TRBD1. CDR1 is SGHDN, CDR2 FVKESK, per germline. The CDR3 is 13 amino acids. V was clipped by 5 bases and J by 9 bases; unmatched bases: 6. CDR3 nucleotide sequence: TGTGCCAGCAGCTGGGACAGGGGAGGCTGCTACACCTTC. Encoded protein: CASSWDRGGCYTF.

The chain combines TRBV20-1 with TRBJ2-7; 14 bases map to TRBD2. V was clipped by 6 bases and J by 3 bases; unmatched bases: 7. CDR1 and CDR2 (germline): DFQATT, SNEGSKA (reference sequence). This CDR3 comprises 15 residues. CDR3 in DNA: TGCAGTGCCGCGACTAGCGGGGGGGCTTACTACGAGCAGTACTTC. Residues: CSAATSGGAYYEQYF.

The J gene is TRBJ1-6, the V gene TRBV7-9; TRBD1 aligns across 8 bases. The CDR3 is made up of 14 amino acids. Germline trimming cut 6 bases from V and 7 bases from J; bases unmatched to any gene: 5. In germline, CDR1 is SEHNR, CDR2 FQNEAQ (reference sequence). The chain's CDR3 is CASRRGQANSPLHF. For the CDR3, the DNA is TGTGCCAGCAGACGGGGACAGGCAAATTCACCCCTCCACTTT. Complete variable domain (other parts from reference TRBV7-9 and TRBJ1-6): DTGVSQNPRHKITKRGQNVTFRCDPISEHNRLYWYRQTLGQGPEFLTYFQNEAQLEKSRLLSDRFSAERPKGSFSTLEIQRTEQGDSAMYLCASRRGQANSPLHFGNGTRLTVT.

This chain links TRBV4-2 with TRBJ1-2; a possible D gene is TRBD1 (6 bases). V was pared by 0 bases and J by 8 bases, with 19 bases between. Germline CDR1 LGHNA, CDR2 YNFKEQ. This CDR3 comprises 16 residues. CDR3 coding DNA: TGTGCCAGCAGCCAAGATCAATCTGGGGGGGCGCCGGGCTACACCTTC. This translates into CASSQDQSGGAPGYTF.

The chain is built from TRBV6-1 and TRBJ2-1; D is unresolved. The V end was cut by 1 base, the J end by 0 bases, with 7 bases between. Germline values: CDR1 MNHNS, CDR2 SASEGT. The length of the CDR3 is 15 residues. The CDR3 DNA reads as TGTGCCAGCAGTGAAGTCTTCAGCTCCTACAATGAGCAGTTCTTC. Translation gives CASSEVFSSYNEQFF.

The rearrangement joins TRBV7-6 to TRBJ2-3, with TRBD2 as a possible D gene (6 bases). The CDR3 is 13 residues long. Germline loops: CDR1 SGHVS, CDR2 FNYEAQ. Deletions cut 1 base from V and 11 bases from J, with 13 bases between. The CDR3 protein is CASSLETGERQYF. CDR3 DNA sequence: TGTGCCAGCAGCTTAGAGACGGGAGAGAGGCAGTATTTT.

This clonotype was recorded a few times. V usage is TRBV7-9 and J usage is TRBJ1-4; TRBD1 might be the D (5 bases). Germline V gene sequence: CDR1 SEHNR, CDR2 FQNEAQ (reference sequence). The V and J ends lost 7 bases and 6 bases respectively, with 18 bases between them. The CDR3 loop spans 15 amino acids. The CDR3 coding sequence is TGTGCCAGCACCCAAGTGGACATCTCTTATGAAAAACTGTTTTTT. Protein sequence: CASTQVDISYEKLFF. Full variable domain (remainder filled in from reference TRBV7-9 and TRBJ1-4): DTGVSQNPRHKITKRGQNVTFRCDPISEHNRLYWYRQTLGQGPEFLTYFQNEAQLEKSRLLSDRFSAERPKGSFSTLEIQRTEQGDSAMYLCASTQVDISYEKLFFGSGTQLSVL.

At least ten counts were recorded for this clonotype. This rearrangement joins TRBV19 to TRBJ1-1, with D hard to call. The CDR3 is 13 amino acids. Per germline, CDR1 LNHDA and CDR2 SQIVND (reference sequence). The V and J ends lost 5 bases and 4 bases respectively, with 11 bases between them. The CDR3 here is CASSPTVGTEAFF. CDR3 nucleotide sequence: TGTGCCAGTAGTCCAACAGTTGGCACTGAAGCTTTCTTT.

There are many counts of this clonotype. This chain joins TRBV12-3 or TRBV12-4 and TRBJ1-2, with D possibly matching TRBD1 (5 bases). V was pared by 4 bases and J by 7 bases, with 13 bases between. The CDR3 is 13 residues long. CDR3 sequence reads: CASSSSGPSGYTF. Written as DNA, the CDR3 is TGTGCCAGCAGTTCCTCAGGGCCATCTGGCTACACCTTC.

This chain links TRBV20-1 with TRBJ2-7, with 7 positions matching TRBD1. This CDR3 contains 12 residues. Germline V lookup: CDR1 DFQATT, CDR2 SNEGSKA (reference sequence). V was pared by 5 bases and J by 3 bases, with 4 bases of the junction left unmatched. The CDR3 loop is CSAQGDRYEQYF. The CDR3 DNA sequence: TGCAGTGCTCAGGGGGACCGCTACGAGCAGTACTTC.

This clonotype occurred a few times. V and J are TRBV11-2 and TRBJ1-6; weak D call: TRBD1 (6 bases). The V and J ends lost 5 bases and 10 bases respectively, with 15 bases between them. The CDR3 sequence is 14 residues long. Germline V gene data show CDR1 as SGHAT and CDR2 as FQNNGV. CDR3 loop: CASSPGVGGSPLHF. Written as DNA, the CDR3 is TGTGCCAGCAGCCCAGGGGTCGGGGGGTCACCCCTCCACTTT.